This paragraph covers one T cell receptor beta chain sequence. This sample stems from a study of T cells in Graves' hyperthyroidism and ophthalmopathy. Amplified TCR beta CDR3 regions derived from RNA transcripts. TCR CDR3 regions were first amplified by RT-PCR with HTBI primers. TCRdb redid the calling of the multiplex PCR reads with MiXCR, one entry per CDR3 protein. The sample records 300,000 to 450,000 distinct CDR3 sequences, 25% being singletons. The CDR3 totals 16 residues. Germline values: CDR1 SSHAT, CDR2 FNYEAQ (reference sequence). Trimming shortened V by 2 bases and J by 8 bases, and 16 bases separated the two germline ends.

Sequenced: blood. The chain couples TRBV7-7 to TRBJ1-6; possible D gene TRBD1, 6 bases. The clonotype comes from a man in his fifties with Graves' hyperthyroidism. CDR3 bases: TGTGCCAGCAGCTTACCCCCGGGCCCAGGGGATTCACCCCTCCACTTT. Amino acids: CASSLPPGPGDSPLHF.